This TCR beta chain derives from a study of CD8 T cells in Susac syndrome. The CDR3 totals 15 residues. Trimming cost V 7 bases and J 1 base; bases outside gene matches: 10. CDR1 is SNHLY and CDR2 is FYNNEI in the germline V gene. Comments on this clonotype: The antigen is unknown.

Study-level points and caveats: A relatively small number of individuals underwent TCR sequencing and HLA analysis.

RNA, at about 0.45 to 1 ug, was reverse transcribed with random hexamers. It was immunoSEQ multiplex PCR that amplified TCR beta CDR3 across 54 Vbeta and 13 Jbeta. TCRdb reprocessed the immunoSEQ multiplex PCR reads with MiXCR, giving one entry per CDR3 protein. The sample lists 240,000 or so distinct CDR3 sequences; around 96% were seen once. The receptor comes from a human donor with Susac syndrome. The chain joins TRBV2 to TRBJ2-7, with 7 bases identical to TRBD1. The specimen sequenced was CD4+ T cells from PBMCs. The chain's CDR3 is CASNRPGQLSYEQYF. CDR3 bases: TGTGCCAGCAACCGACCGGGACAGCTGTCCTACGAGCAGTACTTC.